This T cell receptor (beta chain) was captured in a study of Ad26.COV2.S vaccination and SARS-CoV-2 variants. The assay was immunoSEQ multiplex PCR, and TCRdb's table has in-frame clones only and misses some. The sample lists 430,000 or so clones, 90% occurring once. This clone appeared a few times. After removal of 2 bases from V and 5 bases from J, the junction contained 13 bases not matched to a gene. This CDR3 contains 17 residues. Germline V gene data show CDR1 as ENHRY and CDR2 as SYGVKD. The treatment is: over 15 received Ad26.COV2.S at low or high dose, single or two shots; about 5 received placebo; per-sample allocation not given. The samples date from day 63 after the first vaccine or placebo injection.

Sequencing was performed on peripheral blood, taken in a trial of Ad26.COV2.S vaccine versus placebo. V and J are TRBV10-3 and TRBJ2-7, with 9 bases fitting TRBD1. The receptor comes from a person aged 18-65 years who received the Ad26.COV2.S COVID-19 vaccine or a placebo. The CDR3: CAISEAGTGIKMNEQYF. The CDR3 region has the DNA TGTGCCATCAGTGAGGCTGGGACAGGGATTAAGATGAACGAGCAGTACTTC.